This T cell receptor (beta chain) was profiled in a study of CD8+CD57+ T cells in acquired aplastic anemia. Sequenced patients had shown CD8+CD57+ cell expansion by flow cytometry. Every one of the patients had aplastic anemia (severe, acquired). Genomic DNA served as template for TCR beta VDJ and CDR3 profiling. MiXCR was run by TCRdb on the reads, yielding one entry per CDR3 protein. The sample has around 79,000 distinct CDR3 sequences; around 70% are singletons. The clonotype originates from a human donor with aplastic anemia. The sample comprised sorted CD4+, CD8+, or CD8+CD57+ T cells (not recorded which) from PBMCs.

The CDR3 coding sequence is TGTGCCAGTACGGGACAGGGCTATCAGCCCCAGCATTTT. As protein: CASTGQGYQPQHF. The chain uses TRBV19 and TRBJ1-5, with TRBD1 identical over 9 bases. Germline V lookup: CDR1 LNHDA, CDR2 SQIVND (reference sequence). The V gene end was trimmed by 7 bases and the J gene end by 5 bases; junction bases not matched to a gene: 3. CDR3 length equals 13 residues. The entire variable domain, with the rest obtained from reference TRBV19 and TRBJ1-5, is as follows: DGGITQSPKYLFRKEGQNVTLSCEQNLNHDAMYWYRQDPGQGLRLIYYSQIVNDFQKGDIAEGYSVSREKKESFPLTVTSAQKNPTAFYLCASTGQGYQPQHFGDGTRLSIL.